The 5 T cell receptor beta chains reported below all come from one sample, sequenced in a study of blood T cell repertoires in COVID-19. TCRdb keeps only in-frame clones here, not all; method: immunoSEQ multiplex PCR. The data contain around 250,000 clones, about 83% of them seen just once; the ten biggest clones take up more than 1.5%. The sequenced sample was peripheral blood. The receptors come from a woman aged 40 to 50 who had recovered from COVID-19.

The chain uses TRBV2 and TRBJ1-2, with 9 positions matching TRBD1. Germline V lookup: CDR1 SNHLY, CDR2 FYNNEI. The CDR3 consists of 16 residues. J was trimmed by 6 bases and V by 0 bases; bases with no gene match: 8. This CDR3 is CASSEALTGGADGYTF. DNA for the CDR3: TGTGCCAGCAGTGAAGCGCTAACAGGGGGCGCGGATGGCTACACCTTC.

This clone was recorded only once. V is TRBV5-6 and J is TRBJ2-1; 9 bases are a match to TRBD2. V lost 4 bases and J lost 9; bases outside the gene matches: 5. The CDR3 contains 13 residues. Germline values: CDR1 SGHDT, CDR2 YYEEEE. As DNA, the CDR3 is TGTGCCAGCAGCCCGTTAGCGGGGGTTGAGCAGTTCTTC. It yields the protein CASSPLAGVEQFF. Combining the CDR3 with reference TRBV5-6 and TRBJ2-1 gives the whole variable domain DAGVTQSPTHLIKTRGQQVTLRCSPKSGHDTVSWYQQALGQGPQFIFQYYEEEERQRGNFPDRFSGHQFPNYSSELNVNALLLGDSALYLCASSPLAGVEQFFGPGTRLTVL.

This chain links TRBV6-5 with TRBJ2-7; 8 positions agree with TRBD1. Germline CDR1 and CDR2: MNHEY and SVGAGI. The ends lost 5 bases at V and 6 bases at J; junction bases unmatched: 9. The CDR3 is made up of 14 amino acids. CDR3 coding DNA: TGTGCCAGCAGTCGCCTCGACAGGGGAGGCGAGCAGTACTTC. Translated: CASSRLDRGGEQYF.

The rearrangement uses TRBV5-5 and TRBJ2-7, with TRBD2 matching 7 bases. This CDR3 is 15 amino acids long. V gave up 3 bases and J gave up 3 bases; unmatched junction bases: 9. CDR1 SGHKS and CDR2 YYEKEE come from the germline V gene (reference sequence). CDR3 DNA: TGTGCCAGCAGCTCCGCGGGGCGGGGGATCTACGAGCAGTACTTC. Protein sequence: CASSSAGRGIYEQYF.

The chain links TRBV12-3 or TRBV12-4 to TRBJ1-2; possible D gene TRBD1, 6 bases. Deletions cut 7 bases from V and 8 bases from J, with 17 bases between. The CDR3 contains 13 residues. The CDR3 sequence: CASIRGASGGYTF. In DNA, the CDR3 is TGTGCCAGCATTCGGGGGGCCAGTGGGGGCTACACCTTC.